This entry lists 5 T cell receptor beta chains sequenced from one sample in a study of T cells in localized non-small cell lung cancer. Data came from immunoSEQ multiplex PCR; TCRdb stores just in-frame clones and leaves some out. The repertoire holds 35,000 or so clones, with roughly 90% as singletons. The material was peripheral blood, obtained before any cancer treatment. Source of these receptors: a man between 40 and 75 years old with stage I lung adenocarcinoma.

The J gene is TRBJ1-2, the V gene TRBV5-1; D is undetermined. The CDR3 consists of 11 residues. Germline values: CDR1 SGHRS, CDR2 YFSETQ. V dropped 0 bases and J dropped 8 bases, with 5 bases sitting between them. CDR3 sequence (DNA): TGCGCCAGCAGCTTGGGGGTAGGCTACACCTTC. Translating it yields CASSLGVGYTF.

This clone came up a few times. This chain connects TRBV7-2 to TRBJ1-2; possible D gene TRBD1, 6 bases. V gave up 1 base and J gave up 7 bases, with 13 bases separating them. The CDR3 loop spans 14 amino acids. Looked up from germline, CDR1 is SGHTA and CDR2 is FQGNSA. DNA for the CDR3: TGTGCCAGCAGCTTAGGAACAGGGCTCTCTGGCTACACCTTC. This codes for CASSLGTGLSGYTF.

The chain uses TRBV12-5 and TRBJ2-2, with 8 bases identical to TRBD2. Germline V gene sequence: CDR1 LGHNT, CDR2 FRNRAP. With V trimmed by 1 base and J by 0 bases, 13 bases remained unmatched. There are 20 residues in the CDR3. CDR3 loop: CASGLGLGGGSSANTGELFF. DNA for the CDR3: TGTGCTAGTGGTTTGGGACTAGGCGGGGGGTCGAGCGCGAACACCGGGGAGCTGTTTTTT.

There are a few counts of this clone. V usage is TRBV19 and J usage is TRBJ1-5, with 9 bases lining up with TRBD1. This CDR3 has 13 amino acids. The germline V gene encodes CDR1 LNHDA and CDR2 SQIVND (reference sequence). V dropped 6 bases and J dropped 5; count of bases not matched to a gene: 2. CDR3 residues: CASRTGGYQPQHF. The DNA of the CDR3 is TGTGCCAGTAGGACAGGGGGGTATCAGCCCCAGCATTTT.

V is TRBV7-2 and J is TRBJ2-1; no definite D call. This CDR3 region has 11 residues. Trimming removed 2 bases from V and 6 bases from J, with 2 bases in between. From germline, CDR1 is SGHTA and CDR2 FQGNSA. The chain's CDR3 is CASSLPNEQFF. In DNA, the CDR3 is TGTGCCAGCAGCTTACCCAATGAGCAGTTCTTC.